This TCR beta chain is drawn from a study of T cell changes during pregnancy in multiple sclerosis. Repertoires were generated with immunoSEQ multiplex PCR, while TCRdb's copy carries only in-frame clones and drops some. The sample yields 95,000 to 110,000 clones, around 93% seen once. The CDR3 is 13 amino acids. Germline loops: CDR1 MGHDK, CDR2 SYGVNS. Deletions cut 8 bases from V and 2 bases from J, with 10 bases between. The receptor was derived from a female donor in good health, enrolled as a control in a pregnancy study. Sequencing used peripheral blood, obtained in the third trimester of pregnancy. This sequence joins TRBV25-1 and TRBJ1-5; the D is unclear. Here the CDR3 reads CASAEGGNQPQHF. In DNA, the CDR3 is TGTGCCAGCGCTGAGGGAGGCAATCAGCCCCAGCATTTT.